The clone carrying this T cell receptor (beta chain) appeared a single time. Original methodology: Reference gene primers were amplified, and this amplification served to estimate nucleated cell counts. Profiling relied on immunoSEQ multiplex PCR, and the TCRdb table lists in-frame clones only, not all of them. That table supplies the V and J calls and clone size; D and trimming were determined from the DNA. The sample holds approximately 200,000 clones, around 85% seen once. The entry originates in a study of blood T cell repertoires in COVID-19. Study-level information: Samples came from the United States, Italy and Spain, spanning acute and convalescent COVID-19.

This CDR3 comprises 15 residues. The germline CDR1 and CDR2 sequences are SEHNR and FQNEAQ (reference sequence). With 0 bases removed from V and 6 bases from J, the gap between germline ends came to 11 bases. This chain uses TRBV7-9 with TRBJ1-4; D remains ambiguous. The sample taken for sequencing was peripheral blood. The clonotype was recovered from a human donor in a cohort sampled during active COVID-19. In DNA form, the CDR3 reads TGTGCCAGCAGCTTAGCTTATCGGAGGGATGAAAAACTGTTTTTT. Its translation: CASSLAYRRDEKLFF.